The T cell receptor (beta chain) described here comes from a study of blood T cells in healthy people across ages. Using a J-beta primer mix together with a sample-barcoded 5' primer, a second PCR was run for about 6 to 12 cycles. TCRdb re-called the 5' RACE reads with MiXCR, one entry per CDR3 protein. The table lists around 1.7 million distinct CDR3 sequences, 25% to 30% of them singletons, with 7.7% in the top ten. V was shortened by 0 bases and J by 5 bases, with 9 bases between the two germline ends. The CDR3 has 15 residues. Germline V gene data show CDR1 as SGHRS and CDR2 as YFSETQ. The chain links TRBV5-1 to TRBJ1-6, with no clear D. The sample was blood. The sequence came from a woman in her 30s in good health. CDR3 DNA sequence: TGCGCCAGCAGCTTGGGGGGAAGTAATAATTCACCCCTCCACTTT. It specifies CASSLGGSNNSPLHF.